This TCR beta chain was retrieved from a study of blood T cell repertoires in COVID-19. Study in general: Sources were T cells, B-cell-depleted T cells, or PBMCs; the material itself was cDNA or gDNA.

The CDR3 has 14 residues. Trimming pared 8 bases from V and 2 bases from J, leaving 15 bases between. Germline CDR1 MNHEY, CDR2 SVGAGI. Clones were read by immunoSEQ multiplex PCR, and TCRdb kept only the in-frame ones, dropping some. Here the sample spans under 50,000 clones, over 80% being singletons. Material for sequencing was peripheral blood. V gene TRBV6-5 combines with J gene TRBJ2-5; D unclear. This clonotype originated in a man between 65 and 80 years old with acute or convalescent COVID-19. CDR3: CASQRGWPQETQYF. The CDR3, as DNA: TGTGCCAGCCAGCGCGGCTGGCCGCAAGAGACCCAGTACTTC.